A selection of T cell receptor beta chains follows, all from one sample in a study of T cell responses to AZD1222 COVID-19 vaccine. The repertoire was sequenced with immunoSEQ multiplex PCR; TCRdb's copy has only in-frame clones and lacks some. The repertoire has approximately 140,000 clones, 80% to 95% of them found once; the top ten carry approximately 0.96%. The specimen was peripheral blood, collected on day 0 of MenACWY control vaccination. The origin of the receptors is an adult in good health. Both conserved end residues are part of each CDR3. The D gene is left open where the match is weak. Clone size is shown for a subset of rows, as once, few, many or a class of expanded clone.

-	-	TRBV28	TRBJ1-1	CASSITGQHSRRAFF
-	-	TRBV5-4	TRBJ1-6	CASSLDRRVGSANNSPLHF
-	-	TRBV5-1	TRBJ1-2	CASSPWGQDPNYGYTF
-	-	TRBV18	TRBJ2-5	CASSPGGGETQYF
-	TRBD1	TRBV19	TRBJ2-2	CASTPTGLNTGELFF
-	-	TRBV3-1/TRBV3-2	TRBJ1-2	CASSQWGGANYGYTF
-	-	TRBV6-5	TRBJ2-7	CASSQGFYEQYF
-	TRBD2	TRBV4-2	TRBJ2-5	CASSQASTSGVETQYF
-	-	TRBV5-5	TRBJ2-3	CASSLGGSDTQYF
-	-	TRBV28	TRBJ1-5	CASSSSWTGYQPQHF
-	TRBD1	TRBV3-1/TRBV3-2	TRBJ1-2	CASSPQTGTAYGYTF
-	TRBD1	TRBV5-5	TRBJ2-7	CASSLEGQSRGEQYF
once	-	TRBV7-9	TRBJ1-3	CASSPDSSGNTIYF
-	-	TRBV5-6	TRBJ1-2	CASSFWRGAKGYTF
-	-	TRBV6-4	TRBJ2-1	CASSEQGAKDEQFF
once	-	TRBV6-4	TRBJ2-3	CASSEGAATDTQYF